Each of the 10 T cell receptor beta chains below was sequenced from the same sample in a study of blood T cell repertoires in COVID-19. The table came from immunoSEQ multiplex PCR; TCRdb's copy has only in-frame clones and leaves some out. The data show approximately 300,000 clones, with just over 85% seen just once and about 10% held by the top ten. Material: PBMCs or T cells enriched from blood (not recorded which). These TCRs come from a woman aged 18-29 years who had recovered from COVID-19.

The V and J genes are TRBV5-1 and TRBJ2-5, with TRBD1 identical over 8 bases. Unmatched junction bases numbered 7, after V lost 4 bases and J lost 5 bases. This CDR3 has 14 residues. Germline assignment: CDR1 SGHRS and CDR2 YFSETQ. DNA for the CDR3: TGCGCCAGCAGCAGGACCCAGGGGGCTGAGACCCAGTACTTC. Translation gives CASSRTQGAETQYF.

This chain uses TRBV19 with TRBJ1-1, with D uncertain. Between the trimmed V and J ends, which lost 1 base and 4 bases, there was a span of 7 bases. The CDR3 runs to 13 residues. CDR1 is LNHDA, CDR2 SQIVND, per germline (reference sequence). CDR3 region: CASSIGRSTEAFF. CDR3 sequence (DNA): TGTGCCAGTAGTATAGGACGGAGCACTGAAGCTTTCTTT.

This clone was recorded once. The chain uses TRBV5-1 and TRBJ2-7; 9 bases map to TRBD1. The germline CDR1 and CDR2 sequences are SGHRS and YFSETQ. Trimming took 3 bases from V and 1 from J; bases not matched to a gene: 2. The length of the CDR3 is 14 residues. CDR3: CASSSGQGSYEQYF. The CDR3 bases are TGCGCCAGCAGCTCGGGACAGGGTTCCTACGAGCAGTACTTC.

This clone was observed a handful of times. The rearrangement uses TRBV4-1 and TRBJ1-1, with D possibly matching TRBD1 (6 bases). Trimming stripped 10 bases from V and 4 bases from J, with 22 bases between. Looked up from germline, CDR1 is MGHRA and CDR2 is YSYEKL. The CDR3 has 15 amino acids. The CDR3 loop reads CAIKRDTSGGTEAFF. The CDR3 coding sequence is TGCGCCATCAAACGGGACACCTCAGGAGGCACTGAAGCTTTCTTT.

CDR3 in DNA: TGCGCCAGCAGCCCTGACGGGGGGGCCATGAACACCGGGGAGCTGTTTTTT. Amino acid sequence: CASSPDGGAMNTGELFF. The gene calls are TRBV5-1 and TRBJ2-2, with TRBD2 identical over 8 bases. This CDR3 contains 17 residues. V trimming: 4 bases; J trimming: 1 base; junction bases outside the gene matches: 9. In germline, CDR1 is SGHRS, CDR2 YFSETQ.

The CDR3 spells CASTPGQGVYGYTF. In nucleotides, the CDR3 is TGTGCCAGCACCCCGGGACAGGGTGTGTATGGCTACACCTTC. The J gene is TRBJ1-2, the V gene TRBV6-6; 9 nucleotides agree with TRBD1. The trim removed 7 bases at V and 5 bases at J, leaving 8 bases unmatched. This CDR3 has 14 amino acids. CDR1 and CDR2 (germline): MNHNY, SVGAGI (reference sequence).

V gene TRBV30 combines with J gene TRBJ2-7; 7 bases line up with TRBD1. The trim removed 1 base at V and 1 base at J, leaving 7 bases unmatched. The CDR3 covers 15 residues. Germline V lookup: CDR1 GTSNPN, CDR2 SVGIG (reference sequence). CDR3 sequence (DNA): TGTGCCTGGAGTGACCCGCGACAGGGATCCTACGAGCAGTACTTC. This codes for CAWSDPRQGSYEQYF. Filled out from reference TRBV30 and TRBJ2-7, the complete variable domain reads SQTIHQWPATLVQPVGSPLSLECTVEGTSNPNLYWYRQAAGRGLQLLFYSVGIGQISSEVPQNLSASRPQDRQFILSSKKLLLSDSGFYLCAWSDPRQGSYEQYFGPGTRLTVT.

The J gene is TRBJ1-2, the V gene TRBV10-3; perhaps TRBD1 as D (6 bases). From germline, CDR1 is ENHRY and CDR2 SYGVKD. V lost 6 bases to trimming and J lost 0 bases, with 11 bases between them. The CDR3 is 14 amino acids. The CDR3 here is CAISPGTSNYGYTF. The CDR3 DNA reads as TGTGCCATCAGCCCAGGGACATCTAACTATGGCTACACCTTC.

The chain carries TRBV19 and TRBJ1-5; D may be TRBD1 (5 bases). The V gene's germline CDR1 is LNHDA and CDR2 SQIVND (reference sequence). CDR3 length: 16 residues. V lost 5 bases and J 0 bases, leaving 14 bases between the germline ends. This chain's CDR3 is CASSPRRGDSNQPQHF. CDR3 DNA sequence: TGTGCCAGTAGTCCTAGGAGGGGAGATAGCAATCAGCCCCAGCATTTT.

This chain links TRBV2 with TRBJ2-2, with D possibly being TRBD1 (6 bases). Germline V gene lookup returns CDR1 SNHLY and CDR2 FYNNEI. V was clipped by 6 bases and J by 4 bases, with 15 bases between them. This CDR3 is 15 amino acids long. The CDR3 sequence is CASSNNRVPTGELFF. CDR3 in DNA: TGTGCCAGCAGCAATAACAGGGTACCCACCGGGGAGCTGTTTTTT.